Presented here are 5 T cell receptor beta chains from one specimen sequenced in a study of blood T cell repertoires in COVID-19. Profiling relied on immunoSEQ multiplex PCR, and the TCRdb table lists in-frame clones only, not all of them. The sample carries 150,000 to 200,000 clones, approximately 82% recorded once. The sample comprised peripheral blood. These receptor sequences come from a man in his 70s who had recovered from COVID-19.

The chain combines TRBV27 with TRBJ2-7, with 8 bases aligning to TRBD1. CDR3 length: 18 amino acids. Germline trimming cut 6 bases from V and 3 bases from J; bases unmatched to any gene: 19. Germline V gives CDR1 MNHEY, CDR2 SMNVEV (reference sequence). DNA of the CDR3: TGTGCCAGCAGCCTTACACCCGATGGACAGGGCCTGTGCTACGAGCAGTACTTC. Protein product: CASSLTPDGQGLCYEQYF.

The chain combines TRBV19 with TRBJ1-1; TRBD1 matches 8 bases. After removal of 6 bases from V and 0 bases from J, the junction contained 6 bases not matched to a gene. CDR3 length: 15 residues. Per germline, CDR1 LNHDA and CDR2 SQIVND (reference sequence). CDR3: CASRFKGQVNTEAFF. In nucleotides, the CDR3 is TGTGCCAGTAGGTTTAAGGGACAGGTGAACACTGAAGCTTTCTTT.

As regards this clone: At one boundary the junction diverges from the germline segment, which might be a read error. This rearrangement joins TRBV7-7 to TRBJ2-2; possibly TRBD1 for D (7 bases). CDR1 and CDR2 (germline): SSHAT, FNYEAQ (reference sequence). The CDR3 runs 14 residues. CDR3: CASSTAGGTGELFF. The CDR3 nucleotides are TGTGCTAGCAGCACCGCAGGGGGGACCGGGGAGCTGTTTTTT.

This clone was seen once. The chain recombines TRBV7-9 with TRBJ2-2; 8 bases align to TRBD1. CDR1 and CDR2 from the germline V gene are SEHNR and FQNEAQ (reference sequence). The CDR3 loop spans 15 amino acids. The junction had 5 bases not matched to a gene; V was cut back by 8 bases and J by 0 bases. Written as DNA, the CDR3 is TGTGCCAGCGGCAGGGGGCCGACGAACACCGGGGAGCTGTTTTTT. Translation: CASGRGPTNTGELFF.

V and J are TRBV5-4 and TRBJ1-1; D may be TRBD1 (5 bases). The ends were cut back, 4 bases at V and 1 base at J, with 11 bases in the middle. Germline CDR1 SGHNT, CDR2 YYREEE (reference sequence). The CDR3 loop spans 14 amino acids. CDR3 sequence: CASSSRQKNTEAFF. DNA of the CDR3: TGTGCCAGCAGCAGCAGACAGAAGAACACTGAAGCTTTCTTT. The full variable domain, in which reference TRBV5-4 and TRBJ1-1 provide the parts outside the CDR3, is ETGVTQSPTHLIKTRGQQVTLRCSSQSGHNTVSWYQQALGQGPQFIFQYYREEENGRGNFPPRFSGLQFPNYSSELNVNALELDDSALYLCASSSRQKNTEAFFGQGTRLTVV.